This paragraph covers one T cell receptor (beta chain) sequence. The sample belongs to a study of PD-L1 blockade in urothelial cancer. Study context: A median of 141,255 T cells was found in the blood samples.

Germline CDR1 reads SQVTM; CDR2 reads ANQGSEA. CDR3 length: 16 amino acids. Trimming took off 1 base at V and 2 bases at J, with 14 bases between the two ends. Time point in this sample: pretreatment peripheral blood. The assay was immunoSEQ multiplex PCR, and TCRdb's table has in-frame clones only and misses some. Of approximately 94,000 clones listed, roughly 84% are singletons. V and J are TRBV29-1 and TRBJ2-2, with D possibly TRBD1 on 6 matching bases. The receptor was isolated from a man aged 60-69 years with urothelial cancer. The material was PBMCs, obtained around atezolizumab (anti-PD-L1) treatment. In nucleotides, the CDR3 is TGCAGCGTTGAAGCGATCAGGGGCAGAAACACCGGGGAGCTGTTTTTT. Protein product: CSVEAIRGRNTGELFF.